A selection of T cell receptor beta chains follows, all from one sample in a study of blood T cell repertoires in COVID-19. Sequencing was performed with immunoSEQ multiplex PCR; in TCRdb, only in-frame clones are kept and a portion is missing. The table records fewer than 95,000 clones, less than 85% of them present only once. Material: peripheral blood. These TCRs come from a human donor in a cohort sampled during active COVID-19. The CDR3 runs from the conserved cysteine through the conserved F or W. Clone size is shown for a subset of rows, as once, few, many or a class of expanded clone.

v_gene: TRBV28; abundance: NA; j_gene: TRBJ2-5; CDR3aa: CASRNGLAGTKETQYF
v_gene: TRBV5-1; abundance: NA; j_gene: TRBJ1-3; CDR3aa: CASSDETQGAGNTIYF
v_gene: TRBV9; abundance: NA; j_gene: TRBJ2-3; CDR3aa: CASSALAGGPGNTQYF
v_gene: TRBV5-4; abundance: once; j_gene: TRBJ2-1; CDR3aa: CASSTSSGSYNEQFF
v_gene: TRBV6-5; abundance: NA; j_gene: TRBJ2-2; CDR3aa: CASSYGAGSTGELFF
v_gene: TRBV4-1; abundance: NA; j_gene: TRBJ2-1; CDR3aa: CASSQGSSGGPGSYNEQFF
v_gene: TRBV5-1; abundance: NA; j_gene: TRBJ2-3; CDR3aa: CASRKLAGGRYSQYF
v_gene: TRBV6-5; abundance: NA; j_gene: TRBJ1-2; CDR3aa: CASSLDRGNYGYTF
v_gene: TRBV10-2; abundance: NA; j_gene: TRBJ1-5; CDR3aa: CATAVGKYSNQPQHF
v_gene: TRBV6-1; abundance: NA; j_gene: TRBJ1-2; CDR3aa: CASSEGGSHGYTF
v_gene: TRBV5-4; abundance: NA; j_gene: TRBJ2-7; CDR3aa: CASSSGQDYYEQYF
v_gene: TRBV3-1/TRBV3-2; abundance: NA; j_gene: TRBJ1-2; CDR3aa: CASSGWTGNYGYTF
v_gene: TRBV6-2/TRBV6-3; abundance: NA; j_gene: TRBJ1-1; CDR3aa: CASSYSGTGATEAFF
v_gene: TRBV7-9; abundance: NA; j_gene: TRBJ2-1; CDR3aa: CASSFLTGGALGNEQFF
v_gene: TRBV30; abundance: NA; j_gene: TRBJ2-3; CDR3aa: CAWSRGGREQDTQYF
v_gene: TRBV6-1; abundance: NA; j_gene: TRBJ2-3; CDR3aa: CASSEVPRRGDTQYF
v_gene: TRBV28; abundance: NA; j_gene: TRBJ2-2; CDR3aa: CASSVLAGKHTGELFF
v_gene: TRBV4-1; abundance: few; j_gene: TRBJ2-1; CDR3aa: CASSQDTSGGFREQFF
v_gene: TRBV6-1; abundance: NA; j_gene: TRBJ2-3; CDR3aa: CASSEASGGPADTQYF
v_gene: TRBV10-3; abundance: NA; j_gene: TRBJ2-3; CDR3aa: CAISEVLGLADSTDTQYF
v_gene: TRBV4-1; abundance: NA; j_gene: TRBJ2-1; CDR3aa: CASSQVLAGGHEQFF
v_gene: TRBV7-9; abundance: medium-sized; j_gene: TRBJ2-7; CDR3aa: CASSPGQALLEQYF
v_gene: TRBV7-3; abundance: NA; j_gene: TRBJ1-2; CDR3aa: CASSADTVISSLHGYTF
v_gene: TRBV5-4; abundance: NA; j_gene: TRBJ2-5; CDR3aa: CASTRTGLQETQYF
v_gene: TRBV29-1; abundance: NA; j_gene: TRBJ2-1; CDR3aa: CSVAHNEQFF
v_gene: TRBV7-9; abundance: few; j_gene: TRBJ1-4; CDR3aa: CASSSSGKLFF
v_gene: TRBV18; abundance: NA; j_gene: TRBJ1-4; CDR3aa: CASSTDRGDEKLFF
v_gene: TRBV5-1; abundance: NA; j_gene: TRBJ2-3; CDR3aa: CASSRGERGVWDTQYF
v_gene: TRBV4-2; abundance: NA; j_gene: TRBJ2-1; CDR3aa: CASSYGGASGHNEQFF
v_gene: TRBV5-1; abundance: NA; j_gene: TRBJ1-2; CDR3aa: CASSLEPQGQTYGYTF
v_gene: TRBV7-2; abundance: NA; j_gene: TRBJ1-1; CDR3aa: CASSRNRGMNTEAFF
v_gene: TRBV19; abundance: NA; j_gene: TRBJ2-5; CDR3aa: CASPLRGTETQYF
v_gene: TRBV3-1/TRBV3-2; abundance: medium-sized; j_gene: TRBJ1-3; CDR3aa: CASSQDLSPNTIYF
v_gene: TRBV10-3; abundance: NA; j_gene: TRBJ1-4; CDR3aa: CAISDAGQMEKLFF
v_gene: TRBV24-1; abundance: NA; j_gene: TRBJ2-3; CDR3aa: CATSESSPTGTQYF
v_gene: TRBV6-5; abundance: NA; j_gene: TRBJ2-7; CDR3aa: CASSYLAGANYEQYF
v_gene: TRBV5-1; abundance: NA; j_gene: TRBJ2-1; CDR3aa: CASSPEGLANEQFF
v_gene: TRBV2; abundance: NA; j_gene: TRBJ2-1; CDR3aa: CASSRGGASSYNEQFF
v_gene: TRBV28; abundance: NA; j_gene: TRBJ1-1; CDR3aa: CASSFPRRGELGKAGTEAFF
v_gene: TRBV6-5; abundance: few; j_gene: TRBJ2-4; CDR3aa: CASSYSSGKNIQYF
v_gene: TRBV28; abundance: NA; j_gene: TRBJ2-3; CDR3aa: CASSSFTREGTDTQYF
v_gene: TRBV27; abundance: once; j_gene: TRBJ1-4; CDR3aa: CASTSSGTKANEKLFF
v_gene: TRBV11-2; abundance: NA; j_gene: TRBJ2-3; CDR3aa: CASSLYQGNTDTQYF
v_gene: TRBV24-1; abundance: NA; j_gene: TRBJ2-1; CDR3aa: CATSDSRGAYNEQFF
v_gene: TRBV5-1; abundance: once; j_gene: TRBJ2-7; CDR3aa: CASSTGLAGGEQYF
v_gene: TRBV3-1/TRBV3-2; abundance: NA; j_gene: TRBJ2-3; CDR3aa: CASSPPRGIYTDTQYF
v_gene: TRBV29-1; abundance: NA; j_gene: TRBJ2-7; CDR3aa: CSVFTQPGYEQYF
v_gene: TRBV23-1; abundance: once; j_gene: TRBJ2-2; CDR3aa: CASSQTKDREKTGELFF
v_gene: TRBV27; abundance: NA; j_gene: TRBJ1-2; CDR3aa: CASSRQGTYGYTF
v_gene: TRBV7-6; abundance: NA; j_gene: TRBJ1-1; CDR3aa: CASSRRTGYTEAFF
v_gene: TRBV5-1; abundance: NA; j_gene: TRBJ2-7; CDR3aa: CASSLFSGHSYEQYF
v_gene: TRBV5-1; abundance: NA; j_gene: TRBJ2-2; CDR3aa: CASRSGTVNTGELFF
v_gene: TRBV15; abundance: few; j_gene: TRBJ1-2; CDR3aa: CATSARVHYGYTF
v_gene: TRBV5-1; abundance: NA; j_gene: TRBJ2-7; CDR3aa: CASSSGTGTYEQYF
v_gene: TRBV5-1; abundance: NA; j_gene: TRBJ1-4; CDR3aa: CASSLAEAANEKLFF
v_gene: TRBV27; abundance: NA; j_gene: TRBJ1-4; CDR3aa: CASGRGGGLVEKLFF
v_gene: TRBV9; abundance: NA; j_gene: TRBJ2-3; CDR3aa: CASSPLAGVSLSVDTQYF
v_gene: TRBV27; abundance: NA; j_gene: TRBJ1-3; CDR3aa: CASSFGLPGNTIYF
v_gene: TRBV10-2; abundance: NA; j_gene: TRBJ2-3; CDR3aa: CASSESFLAGRADTQYF
v_gene: TRBV3-1/TRBV3-2; abundance: NA; j_gene: TRBJ1-5; CDR3aa: CASSQDDIQGHQPQHF